This TCR beta chain was sequenced in a study of technical replicates of blood from several donors. The V gene's germline CDR1 is SGHAT and CDR2 FQNNGV. There are 14 residues in the CDR3. The germline V and J ends were trimmed by 4 bases and 1 base, with 7 bases remaining between them. Clones were sequenced by immunoSEQ multiplex PCR, and TCRdb holds only the in-frame ones, with some missing. The sample has approximately 92,000 clones, about 95% seen once. V is TRBV11-2 and J is TRBJ2-2; possibly TRBD2 for D (5 bases). Specimen: T cells isolated from PBMCs. This clonotype originated in a human donor in good health. In DNA, the CDR3 is TGTGCCAGCAGCTCAACTAGGAACACCGGGGAGCTGTTTTTT. This gives the protein CASSSTRNTGELFF.